This T cell receptor beta chain was profiled in a study of blood T cell repertoires in COVID-19. On the study more broadly: Acute-phase and convalescent COVID-19 samples originated in the United States, Italy and Spain.

In the authors' workflow: For nucleated cells, counts were estimated from reference gene primer amplification. Method: immunoSEQ multiplex PCR; TCRdb's copy keeps in-frame clones and lacks some. V, J and clone size reflect that table, while D and trimming were determined from the DNA. The table lists roughly 84,000 clones, roughly three quarters of them singletons, with roughly a third in the top ten. The CDR3 runs to 12 residues. The germline V gene encodes CDR1 SGHDT and CDR2 YYEEEE. V shed 7 bases, J shed 1 base, and the junction held 2 bases outside the gene matches. Sequenced: peripheral blood. The receptor's source is a man between 60 and 75 years old with COVID-19, enrolled during active disease. V is TRBV5-6 and J is TRBJ2-7; 7 nucleotides match TRBD2. The CDR3 loop is CASGRESYEQYF. The CDR3 nucleotides are TGTGCCAGCGGGAGGGAGTCCTACGAGCAGTACTTC. Full variable domain (outside the CDR3, taken from reference TRBV5-6 and TRBJ2-7): DAGVTQSPTHLIKTRGQQVTLRCSPKSGHDTVSWYQQALGQGPQFIFQYYEEEERQRGNFPDRFSGHQFPNYSSELNVNALLLGDSALYLCASGRESYEQYFGPGTRLTVT.